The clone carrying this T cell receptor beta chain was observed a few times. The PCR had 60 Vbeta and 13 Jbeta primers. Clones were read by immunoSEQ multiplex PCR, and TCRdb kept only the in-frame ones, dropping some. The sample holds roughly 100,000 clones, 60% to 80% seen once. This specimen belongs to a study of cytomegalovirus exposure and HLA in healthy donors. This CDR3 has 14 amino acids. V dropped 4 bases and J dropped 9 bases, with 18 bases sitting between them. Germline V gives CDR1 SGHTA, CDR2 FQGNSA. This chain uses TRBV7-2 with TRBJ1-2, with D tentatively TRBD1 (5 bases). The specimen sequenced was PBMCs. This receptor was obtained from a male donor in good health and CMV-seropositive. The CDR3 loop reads CASSYPGRAESYTF. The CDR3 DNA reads TGTGCCAGCAGCTACCCCGGCAGGGCCGAGAGCTACACCTTC.